The clone carrying this T cell receptor beta chain was seen many times. Trimming took 4 bases from V and 6 from J, leaving 10 bases between them. This CDR3 has 12 residues. Germline CDR1 reads SQVTM; CDR2 reads ANQGSEA. The sample belongs to a study of T cells after yellow fever vaccination. Study-wide findings and caveats: The booster response re-showed most primary clones: 96% CD4, approximately 85% CD8.

TCRdb passed the 5' RACE reads through MiXCR, listing each CDR3 protein once. Of about 94,000 distinct CDR3 sequences in the sample, roughly 9% were seen once. Sample: CD8+ T cells not binding an NS4B(214-222) dextramer, sorted from PBMCs, taken roughly 14 days after the first yellow fever vaccination. This TCR was recovered from a man aged 18 to 35 who received the YFV17D yellow fever vaccine. The rearrangement joins TRBV29-1 to TRBJ2-1; D gene unclear. This CDR3 reads CSVVRRGNEQFF. Here the CDR3 DNA reads TGCAGCGTTGTCAGGAGAGGCAATGAGCAGTTCTTC.